This entry lists 32 T cell receptor beta chains sequenced from one sample in a study of CD8+ T cells in alopecia areata. cDNA reverse transcribed from extracted RNA served as the sequencing template. Generated by immunoSEQ multiplex PCR, the TCRdb table keeps only in-frame clones and is missing some. The data hold 160,000 or so clones, with 65% to 75% observed a single time. This sample comprised CD8+ T cells sorted from blood, obtained at week 0. These receptors all stem from a human donor with alopecia areata.

The CDR3 here is CASSRPPDRVRGYTF. In DNA form, the CDR3 reads TGTGCCAGCAGCCGCCCCCCTGACAGGGTAAGGGGCTACACCTTC. The rearrangement links TRBV7-9 to TRBJ1-2; 7 bases are a match to TRBD1. The V gene end was trimmed by 5 bases and the J gene end by 8 bases; junction bases not matched to a gene: 14. CDR1 and CDR2 from the germline V gene are SEHNR and FQNEAQ (reference sequence). This CDR3 is 15 amino acids long. The full variable domain, rest sourced from reference TRBV7-9 and TRBJ1-2, is DTGVSQNPRHKITKRGQNVTFRCDPISEHNRLYWYRQTLGQGPEFLTYFQNEAQLEKSRLLSDRFSAERPKGSFSTLEIQRTEQGDSAMYLCASSRPPDRVRGYTFGSGTRLTVV.

The rearrangement links TRBV2 to TRBJ1-6; D possibly corresponds to TRBD1 (5 bases). The CDR3 runs 11 residues. V was pared by 6 bases and J by 9 bases, with 6 bases between. Germline V gene lookup returns CDR1 SNHLY and CDR2 FYNNEI. The CDR3 DNA reads as TGTGCCAGCAGCGGGACTTCACCCCTCCACTTT. It specifies CASSGTSPLHF.

The CDR3 nucleotides read TGCGCCAGCAGCCAAGATGAGACCTACGAGCAGTACTTC. Amino acid sequence: CASSQDETYEQYF. The genes are TRBV4-1 and TRBJ2-7; D is unclear. The CDR3 sequence is 13 residues long. V shed 0 bases and J shed 2 bases, with 5 bases lying between them. Germline CDR1 MGHRA, CDR2 YSYEKL.

This chain connects TRBV19 to TRBJ2-7, with D unclear. The V gene lost 4 bases and the J gene lost 2 bases, with 3 bases spanning the gap. Germline V gene data show CDR1 as LNHDA and CDR2 as SQIVND (reference sequence). The CDR3 is made up of 11 amino acids. The CDR3 reads CASSTAYEQYF. The CDR3 DNA sequence: TGTGCCAGTAGTACGGCCTACGAGCAGTACTTC.

This clone was observed a handful of times. This chain joins TRBV19 and TRBJ2-1; D gene unclear. Germline values: CDR1 LNHDA, CDR2 SQIVND (reference sequence). The CDR3 contains 11 residues. V lost 3 bases and J 8 bases, leaving 5 bases between the germline ends. CDR3 region: CASSIGDEQFF. The CDR3 DNA reads as TGTGCCAGTAGTATTGGGGATGAGCAGTTCTTC.

This clone appeared a few times. V usage is TRBV7-3 and J usage is TRBJ2-7, with TRBD1 as a possible D gene (7 bases). CDR1 is SGHTA and CDR2 is FQGTGA in the germline V gene. V dropped 0 bases and J dropped 3 bases, with 15 bases sitting between them. CDR3 length: 16 residues. CDR3 DNA sequence: TGTGCCAGCAGCTTAACAGGAGGGGGCGAAGACTACGAGCAGTACTTC. Amino acids: CASSLTGGGEDYEQYF.

J is TRBJ2-5 and V is TRBV13, with 7 bases fitting TRBD2. This CDR3 has 15 amino acids. With V trimmed by 1 base and J by 4 bases, 6 bases remained unmatched. Germline V gene lookup returns CDR1 PRHDT and CDR2 FYEKMQ (reference sequence). CDR3 coding DNA: TGTGCCAGCAGCTTAGCCGGCGGGGGAGTAGAGACCCAGTACTTC. This translates into CASSLAGGGVETQYF. Using reference TRBV13 and TRBJ2-5 for the parts outside the CDR3, the full variable domain is AAGVIQSPRHLIKEKRETATLKCYPIPRHDTVYWYQQGPGQDPQFLISFYEKMQSDKGSIPDRFSAQQFSDYHSELNMSSLELGDSALYFCASSLAGGGVETQYFGPGTRLLVL.

The rearrangement uses TRBV29-1 and TRBJ2-2; 8 bases line up with TRBD1. Germline V gene sequence: CDR1 SQVTM, CDR2 ANQGSEA. The CDR3 sequence is 15 residues long. The trim removed 7 bases at V and 1 base at J, leaving 8 bases unmatched. The CDR3 DNA follows: TGCAGCGCCGAAGCGACAGGGGTGAACACCGGGGAGCTGTTTTTT. This codes for CSAEATGVNTGELFF.

This clone showed up just once. This specimen includes other DNA sequences encoding the same CDR3. The chain links TRBV4-1 to TRBJ1-1; D unresolved. The CDR3 is made up of 13 amino acids. V was pared by 0 bases and J by 5 bases, with 7 bases between. Germline V gene sequence: CDR1 MGHRA, CDR2 YSYEKL. The CDR3 sequence: CASSQEGRTEAFF. The CDR3 DNA reads TGCGCCAGCAGCCAAGAAGGGAGGACTGAAGCTTTCTTT.

V and J are TRBV27 and TRBJ2-7; D is possibly TRBD1 (6 bases). The CDR3 runs to 15 residues. V lost 8 bases to trimming and J lost 4 bases, with 21 bases between them. From germline, CDR1 is MNHEY and CDR2 SMNVEV (reference sequence). In DNA form, the CDR3 reads TGTGCCAGCTCCCCGGGTCTTTGGGGGACATACGAGCAGTACTTC. Its translation: CASSPGLWGTYEQYF.

The chain couples TRBV29-1 to TRBJ2-7, with 9 bases fitting TRBD1. V shed 5 bases and J 4 bases; nucleotides not matched to a gene: 15. The CDR3 has 16 amino acids. Germline CDR1 is SQVTM and CDR2 is ANQGSEA. CDR3 sequence (DNA): TGCAGCGTTTCACCCCCGGGACAGGGAAGTTTTTACGAGCAGTACTTC. It yields the protein CSVSPPGQGSFYEQYF.

The rearrangement links TRBV4-2 to TRBJ1-1, with a tentative D call TRBD1 (5 bases). CDR3 length equals 15 residues. Trimming removed 2 bases from V and 1 base from J, with 11 bases in between. In germline, CDR1 is LGHNA, CDR2 YNFKEQ. The CDR3 is CASSQNGGSNTEAFF. CDR3 bases: TGTGCCAGCAGCCAAAATGGGGGTTCGAACACTGAAGCTTTCTTT.

Note on this clone: Within the sample, other DNA sequences also encode this same CDR3. The chain's CDR3 is CASSQGGNTEAFF. The CDR3 DNA reads as TGCGCCAGCAGCCAAGGCGGGAACACTGAAGCTTTCTTT. V gene TRBV4-1 combines with J gene TRBJ1-1; no reliable D call. Germline CDR1 is MGHRA and CDR2 is YSYEKL. V was pared by 1 base and J by 1 base, with 4 bases between. The CDR3 contains 13 residues.

The V call is TRBV6-1, the J call TRBJ1-2, with TRBD1 identical over 11 bases. The CDR3 has 17 residues. The germline CDR1 and CDR2 sequences are MNHNS and SASEGT. V lost 4 bases to trimming and J lost 6 bases; unmatched junction nucleotides: 13. CDR3 nucleotide sequence: TGTGCCAGCAGTGGATATGGACAGGGGGCGAACGGTGATGGCTACACCTTC. It codes for CASSGYGQGANGDGYTF.

The V and J genes are TRBV2 and TRBJ2-3, with a possible D match to TRBD2 (7 bases). The germline CDR1 and CDR2 sequences are SNHLY and FYNNEI. Trimming removed 7 bases from V and 2 bases from J, with 16 bases in between. The CDR3 totals 15 residues. Here the CDR3 reads CASKVQGGHTDTQYF. In DNA, the CDR3 is TGTGCCAGCAAGGTACAGGGAGGGCACACAGATACGCAGTATTTT. Full variable domain (remainder filled in from reference TRBV2 and TRBJ2-3): EPEVTQTPSHQVTQMGQEVILRCVPISNHLYFYWYRQILGQKVEFLVSFYNNEISEKSEIFDDQFSVERPDGSNFTLKIRSTKLEDSAMYFCASKVQGGHTDTQYFGPGTRLTVL.

The genes are TRBV7-6 and TRBJ2-5; D possibly matches TRBD1 or TRBD2 (5 bases each). Germline lookup yields CDR1 SGHVS and CDR2 FNYEAQ. The CDR3 spans 13 residues. Trimming shortened V by 3 bases and J by 5 bases, and 10 bases separated the two germline ends. The CDR3 nucleotides are TGTGCCAGCAGCTTCGGGGCTTTGGAGACCCAGTACTTC. Amino acids: CASSFGALETQYF.

This sequence joins TRBV2 and TRBJ1-5; the D is unclear. Per the germline V gene, CDR1 is SNHLY and CDR2 is FYNNEI. This CDR3 is built from 17 residues. The V and J ends lost 0 bases and 7 bases respectively, with 19 bases between them. CDR3 DNA sequence: TGTGCCAGCAGTGAAGCTCGGGTCCAGACGGGAGGGCAGCCCCAGCATTTT. Translation: CASSEARVQTGGQPQHF.

The chain couples TRBV4-2 to TRBJ2-7; D is possibly TRBD1 (6 bases). V lost 0 bases to trimming and J lost 7 bases, with 7 bases between them. The germline gives CDR1 LGHNA, CDR2 YNFKEQ. The CDR3 is 12 residues long. CDR3 nucleotide sequence: TGTGCCAGCAGCCAAGATAGGGGGGAGCAGTACTTC. This encodes CASSQDRGEQYF.

The table lists this clone with a few counts. The V and J genes are TRBV30 and TRBJ2-7; 7 bases are shared with TRBD1. The junction had 8 bases not matched to a gene; V was cut back by 0 bases and J by 3 bases. CDR1 is GTSNPN, CDR2 SVGIG, per germline (reference sequence). This CDR3 has 15 amino acids. The CDR3 reads CAWSVKGDSDYEQYF. The CDR3 nucleotides are TGTGCCTGGAGTGTAAAGGGGGACAGTGACTACGAGCAGTACTTC.

This rearrangement joins TRBV27 to TRBJ1-6; D is perhaps TRBD1 (6 bases). Germline V CDR1 and CDR2: MNHEY, SMNVEV (reference sequence). The V gene lost 8 bases and the J gene lost 0 bases, with 17 bases spanning the gap. The CDR3 runs 17 residues. The CDR3 DNA sequence: TGTGCCAGCGCCCGGGGACATACGAGCTCCTATAATTCACCCCTCCACTTT. Its protein is CASARGHTSSYNSPLHF.

This clone was observed once. The chain carries TRBV30 and TRBJ1-5; a weak D match, TRBD1 (5 bases). The CDR3 extends over 16 amino acids. V lost 1 base and J 3 bases, leaving 16 bases between the germline ends. CDR1 and CDR2 from the germline V gene are GTSNPN and SVGIG (reference sequence). CDR3 loop: CAWSGPDGAVNQPQHF. The CDR3 bases are TGTGCCTGGAGTGGTCCGGACGGGGCAGTCAATCAGCCCCAGCATTTT.

This clone turned up a few times. The chain has TRBV5-1 and TRBJ2-7; D not certain. The germline CDR1 and CDR2 sequences are SGHRS and YFSETQ. The CDR3 contains 13 residues. The ends were cut back, 4 bases at V and 6 bases at J, with 14 bases in the middle. CDR3 amino acids: CASSLDAASEQYF. The CDR3 nucleotides are TGCGCCAGCAGCCTTGACGCGGCATCCGAGCAGTACTTC.

This clone was counted a few times. The chain has TRBV4-1 and TRBJ2-5; the match to TRBD1 covers 9 bases. CDR3 length: 15 residues. CDR1 is MGHRA and CDR2 is YSYEKL in the germline V gene. The ends lost 4 bases at V and 4 bases at J; junction bases unmatched: 7. CDR3 sequence (DNA): TGCGCCAGCAGCCGAATAACGGGACAGGGAGAGACCCAGTACTTC. Amino acids: CASSRITGQGETQYF.

The CDR3 loop reads CASSSNWYGYTF. DNA for the CDR3: TGTGCCAGCAGCTCCAACTGGTATGGCTACACCTTC. The chain uses TRBV7-9 and TRBJ1-2; D gene uncertain. CDR3 length: 12 residues. Trimming took off 4 bases at V and 5 bases at J, with 8 bases between the two ends. Germline V gene data show CDR1 as SEHNR and CDR2 as FQNEAQ (reference sequence).

The sample holds a few counts of this clone. This rearrangement joins TRBV6-6 to TRBJ1-5; perhaps TRBD1 as D (6 bases). The CDR3 covers 13 residues. Per germline, CDR1 MNHNY and CDR2 SVGAGI (reference sequence). V lost 7 bases, J lost 1 base, and 8 bases lay in between. CDR3 in DNA: TGTGCCAGCACCGACAGGAGCAATCAGCCCCAGCATTTT. This translates into CASTDRSNQPQHF.

The chain carries TRBV5-1 and TRBJ2-1; 7 bases match TRBD2. Trimming cost V 3 bases and J 7 bases; bases outside gene matches: 4. CDR3 length: 13 amino acids. Germline-derived CDR1 and CDR2 are SGHRS and YFSETQ. In DNA, the CDR3 is TGCGCCAGCAGCTCCCCCGGGAGGAATGAGCAGTTCTTC. As protein: CASSSPGRNEQFF.

The chain employs TRBV7-2 and TRBJ2-5; D unresolved. In germline, CDR1 is SGHTA, CDR2 FQGNSA. CDR3 length: 14 residues. V was pared by 4 bases and J by 0 bases, with 9 bases between. The CDR3 region has the DNA TGTGCCAGCAGCTATCCAAAGTACCAAGAGACCCAGTACTTC. It specifies CASSYPKYQETQYF.

This chain uses TRBV25-1 with TRBJ2-2; 7 bases match TRBD1. Looked up from germline, CDR1 is MGHDK and CDR2 is SYGVNS. The CDR3 contains 15 residues. The V gene end was trimmed by 8 bases and the J gene end by 3 bases; junction bases not matched to a gene: 9. CDR3 protein: CASQKTGSDTGELFF. In DNA, the CDR3 is TGTGCCAGCCAGAAGACAGGGAGCGACACCGGGGAGCTGTTTTTT.

The chain carries TRBV6-1 and TRBJ1-3; 10 bases fit TRBD1. The CDR3 runs to 15 residues. CDR1 and CDR2 (germline): MNHNS, SASEGT. The V and J ends lost 6 bases and 4 bases, in that order; junction bases with no gene match: 6. This CDR3 is CASSAGQGIGNTIYF. CDR3 DNA: TGTGCCAGCAGCGCGGGACAGGGGATCGGAAACACCATATATTTT.

This clone was counted once. V usage is TRBV15 and J usage is TRBJ2-7; TRBD1 matches at 9 bases. This CDR3 is built from 15 residues. With V trimmed by 2 bases and J by 1 base, 3 bases remained unmatched. Germline V gene data show CDR1 as LNHNV and CDR2 as YYDKDF (reference sequence). The CDR3 DNA reads as TGTGCCACCAGCAGACCGGGACAGGGTTCCTACGAGCAGTACTTC. Translating gives CATSRPGQGSYEQYF.

Only a few counts were recorded for this clone. The chain recombines TRBV23-1 with TRBJ1-1; tentatively, D is TRBD1 (5 bases). TRBV23-1 is reported as an ORF; its role is uncertain. This CDR3 comprises 14 residues. With 6 bases removed from V and 1 base from J, the gap between germline ends came to 12 bases. In DNA form, the CDR3 reads TGCGCCAGCAGACATTACAGGCGGAACACTGAAGCTTTCTTT. It is translated as CASRHYRRNTEAFF.

This chain uses TRBV27 with TRBJ2-7, with 11 bases that match TRBD1. This CDR3 is built from 14 residues. V shed 5 bases, J shed 3 bases, and the junction held 3 bases outside the gene matches. Germline lookup yields CDR1 MNHEY and CDR2 SMNVEV (reference sequence). CDR3 region: CASSMGTGGYEQYF. CDR3 bases: TGTGCCAGCAGTATGGGGACAGGGGGCTACGAGCAGTACTTC.